This T cell receptor (beta chain) came from a study of chemoradiotherapy in HPV16-positive cancers. For the study at large: A couple of HPV16-positive patients' cells yielded candidate HPV-specific clones and common motifs.

The V end was cut by 6 bases, the J end by 3 bases, with 18 bases between. CDR1 and CDR2 (germline): KGHSH, LQKENI. This CDR3 has 15 residues. As for this clone: Its antigen remains unknown.

Study-level findings and limits: HPV-specific T cells were functionally defined from only a couple of HPV16-positive patients. HPV-responsive T-cell expansion during chemoradiotherapy was linked to improved recurrence-free survival in HPV16-positive patients. During treatment, candidate HPV-specific clones and E7-related motifs expanded in tumor.

Method: immunoSEQ multiplex PCR; TCRdb's copy keeps in-frame clones and lacks some. Of about 21,000 clones in the sample, 87% were seen once. The clonotype comes from a human donor with HPV-associated anogenital cancer. V is TRBV18 and J is TRBJ2-7; D possibly corresponds to TRBD2 (6 bases). The specimen comprised blood, sampled from a patient who underwent chemoradiotherapy. As DNA, the CDR3 is TGTGCCAGCTCCCCCTCCGGTGGGGGGAGCTACGAGCAGTACTTC. Its protein product is CASSPSGGGSYEQYF.